This T cell receptor beta chain emerged from a study of circulating and synovial CD4+ cells in juvenile arthritis. The study's findings and limits: Vbeta family usage analysis did not detect the pathogenic-like versus bulk difference.

Notes on this clone: The antigen is unknown.

The CDR3 spans 13 residues. The V gene lost 7 bases and the J gene lost 2 bases, with 13 bases spanning the gap. Germline V lookup: CDR1 SQVTM, CDR2 ANQGSEA. Using immunoSEQ multiplex PCR, the repertoire was profiled, and TCRdb retains in-frame clones only, with some absent. The table records over 3,000 clones, about 80% of them present only once. Sequenced material: CD4+ T cells from synovial fluid. The receptor was isolated from a human donor with juvenile idiopathic arthritis. This chain joins TRBV29-1 and TRBJ2-3, with D perhaps matching TRBD1 (6 bases). In DNA form, the CDR3 reads TGCAGCGGCGACACAGGGCTCACAGATACGCAGTATTTT. Amino acids: CSGDTGLTDTQYF.